Below, one T cell receptor (beta chain) is given with its context. Its antigen is not known. Samples were taken several times over chemoradiotherapy. This specimen comes from a study of chemoradiotherapy in HPV16-positive cancers. Study as a whole: Candidate HPV-specific T-cell clones and common TCR motifs came from functional assays in two HPV16-positive patients.

Profiling relied on immunoSEQ multiplex PCR, and the TCRdb table lists in-frame clones only, not all of them. The sample includes approximately 34,000 clones, roughly nine tenths seen only once; the top ten take 3% to 4%. Whole-study results and caveats: For HPV16-positive patients, expanding HPV-responsive T cells associated with longer recurrence-free survival. HPV-specific T cells were functionally defined from only a couple of HPV16-positive patients.

CDR1 is ENHRY and CDR2 is SYGVKD in the germline V gene. Trimming removed 10 bases at V and 4 bases at J, with 29 bases between. The CDR3 is 17 amino acids. The genes are TRBV10-3 and TRBJ2-7, with D possibly called TRBD1 or TRBD2 (8 bases each). The sequence was obtained from a human donor with HPV-associated anogenital cancer. Sequenced here: blood, sampled from a patient who underwent chemoradiotherapy. In nucleotides, the CDR3 is TGTGCCAGCGGACAGGGAAGGGCAGGAGCGGGGGTATACGAGCAGTACTTC. Its protein product is CASGQGRAGAGVYEQYF.